This TCR beta chain was recovered during a study of blood T cells in healthy people across ages. Combining a sample-barcoded 5' primer with a J-beta primer mix, a second PCR ran for roughly 6 to 12 cycles. TCRdb re-derived calls from the 5' RACE reads in MiXCR, one entry per CDR3 protein. The sample shows about 830,000 distinct CDR3 sequences, about 59% of them seen only once. V lost 5 bases and J lost 8; bases outside the gene matches: 10. This CDR3 comprises 13 residues. From germline, CDR1 is DFQATT and CDR2 SNEGSKA (reference sequence). The sample taken for sequencing was blood. The sequence came from a man aged 25-45 years in good health. The chain carries TRBV20-1 and TRBJ1-2; TRBD1 matches at 8 bases. The CDR3 region has the DNA TGCAGTGCTGGCGGACAGGGTGTGGGGGGCTACACCTTC. Protein: CSAGGQGVGGYTF.